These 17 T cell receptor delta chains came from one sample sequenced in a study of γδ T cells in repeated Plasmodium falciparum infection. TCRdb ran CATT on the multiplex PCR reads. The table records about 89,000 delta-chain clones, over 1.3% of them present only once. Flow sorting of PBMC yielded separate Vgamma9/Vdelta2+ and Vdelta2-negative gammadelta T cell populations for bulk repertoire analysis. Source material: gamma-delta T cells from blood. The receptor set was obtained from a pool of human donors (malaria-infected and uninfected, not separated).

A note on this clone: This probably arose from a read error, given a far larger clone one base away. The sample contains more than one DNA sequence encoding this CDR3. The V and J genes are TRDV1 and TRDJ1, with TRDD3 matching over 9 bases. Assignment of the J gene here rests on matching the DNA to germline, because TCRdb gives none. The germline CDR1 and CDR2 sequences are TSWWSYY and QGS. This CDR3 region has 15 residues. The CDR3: CALGEFLGDPDKLIF. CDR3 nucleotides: TGCGCTCTTGGGGAATTCCTGGGGGATCCCGATAAACTCATCTTT.

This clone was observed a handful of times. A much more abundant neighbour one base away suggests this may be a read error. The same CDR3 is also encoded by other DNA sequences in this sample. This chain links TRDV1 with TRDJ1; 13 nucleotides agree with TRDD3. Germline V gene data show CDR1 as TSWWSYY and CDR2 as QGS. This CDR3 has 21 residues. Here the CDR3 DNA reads TGTGCTCTTGGGGCCTTCTTCCCCCTTACTGGGGGATACGGGTACACTGATAAACTCATCTTT. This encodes CALGAFFPLTGGYGYTDKLIF.

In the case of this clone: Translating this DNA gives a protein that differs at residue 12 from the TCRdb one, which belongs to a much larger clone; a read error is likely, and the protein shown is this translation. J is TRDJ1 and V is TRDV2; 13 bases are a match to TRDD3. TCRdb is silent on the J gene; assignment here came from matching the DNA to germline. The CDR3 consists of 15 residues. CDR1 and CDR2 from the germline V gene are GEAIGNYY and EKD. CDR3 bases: TGTGCCTGTGACCTACGTACTGGGGGATACGATAGACTCATCTTT. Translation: CACDLRTGGYDRLIF.

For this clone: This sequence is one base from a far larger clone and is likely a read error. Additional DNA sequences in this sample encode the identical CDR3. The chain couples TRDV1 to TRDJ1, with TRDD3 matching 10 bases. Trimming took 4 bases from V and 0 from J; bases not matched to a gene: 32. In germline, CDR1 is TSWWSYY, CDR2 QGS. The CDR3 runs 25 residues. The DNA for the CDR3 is TGTGCTCTTGGGGGTACCCACGGGAGCAACTATTGGGGGATACCCCCATCCTTGTACACCGATAAACTCATCTTT. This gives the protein CALGGTHGSNYWGIPPSLYTDKLIF.

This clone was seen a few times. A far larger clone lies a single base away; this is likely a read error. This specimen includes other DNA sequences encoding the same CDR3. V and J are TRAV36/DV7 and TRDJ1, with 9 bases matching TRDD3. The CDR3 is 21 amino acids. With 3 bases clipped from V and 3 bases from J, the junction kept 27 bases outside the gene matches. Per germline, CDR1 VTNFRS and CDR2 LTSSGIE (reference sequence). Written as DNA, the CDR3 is TGTGCTGTGGGACCGCATTCCTACTCAACGCGGGGGATACATCTCCCCGATAAACTCATCTTT. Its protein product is CAVGPHSYSTRGIHLPDKLIF. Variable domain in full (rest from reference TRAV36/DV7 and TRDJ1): EDKVVQSPLSLVVHEGDTVTLNCSYEVTNFRSLLWYKQEKKAPTFLFMLTSSGIEKKSGRLSSILDKKELSSILNITATQTGDSAIYLCAVGPHSYSTRGIHLPDKLIFGKGTRVTVEP.

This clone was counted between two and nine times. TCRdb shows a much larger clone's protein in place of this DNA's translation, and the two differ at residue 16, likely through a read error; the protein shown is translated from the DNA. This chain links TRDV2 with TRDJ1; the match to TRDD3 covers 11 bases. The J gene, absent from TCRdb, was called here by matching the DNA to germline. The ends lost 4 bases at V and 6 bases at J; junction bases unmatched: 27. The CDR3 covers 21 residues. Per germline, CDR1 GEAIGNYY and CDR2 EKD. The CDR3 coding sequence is TGTGCCTGTGATATAATAGGCGGCTCGCCTGGGGGATACTTCAAGGATCATAAACTCATCTTT. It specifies CACDIIGGSPGGYFKDHKLIF.

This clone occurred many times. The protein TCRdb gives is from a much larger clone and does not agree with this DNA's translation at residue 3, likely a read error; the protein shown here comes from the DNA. The CDR3 DNA reads as TGTGCCAGTGACCTTCGGCTTGGGACTGGGGGATGTTTTATCTTT. Translating it yields CASDLRLGTGGCFIF. The V gene call reads TRDV2; no J gene was called; no check of the table's D call, TRDD3, against the DNA was made. The CDR3 has 15 residues. CDR1 is GEAIGNYY, CDR2 EKD, per germline.

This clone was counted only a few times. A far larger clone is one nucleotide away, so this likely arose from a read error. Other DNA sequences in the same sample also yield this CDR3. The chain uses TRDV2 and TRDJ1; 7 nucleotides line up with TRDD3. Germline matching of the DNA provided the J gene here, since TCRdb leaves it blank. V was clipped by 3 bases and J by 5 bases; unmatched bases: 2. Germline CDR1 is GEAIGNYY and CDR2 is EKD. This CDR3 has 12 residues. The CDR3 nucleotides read TGTGCCTGTGACTGGGGGACTGATAAACTCATCTTT. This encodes CACDWGTDKLIF.

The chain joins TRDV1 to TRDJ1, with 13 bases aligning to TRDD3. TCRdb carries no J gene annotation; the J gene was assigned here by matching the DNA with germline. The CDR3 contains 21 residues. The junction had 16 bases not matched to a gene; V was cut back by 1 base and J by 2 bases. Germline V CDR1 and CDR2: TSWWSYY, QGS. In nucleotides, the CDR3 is TGTGCTCTTGGGGAACGACCCGGGGACGTACTGGGGGATACGGGAACCGATAAACTCATCTTT. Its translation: CALGERPGDVLGDTGTDKLIF.

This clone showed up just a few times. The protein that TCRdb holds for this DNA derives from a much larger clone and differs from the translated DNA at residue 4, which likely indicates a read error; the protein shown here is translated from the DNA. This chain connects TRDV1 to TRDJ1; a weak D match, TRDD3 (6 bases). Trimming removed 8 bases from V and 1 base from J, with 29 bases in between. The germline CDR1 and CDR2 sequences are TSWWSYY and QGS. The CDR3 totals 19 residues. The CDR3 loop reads CALLLFPLAGGATTDKLIF. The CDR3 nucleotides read TGTGCTCTTCTGCTCTTCCCCCTCGCGGGGGGAGCGACCACCGATAAACTCATCTTT.

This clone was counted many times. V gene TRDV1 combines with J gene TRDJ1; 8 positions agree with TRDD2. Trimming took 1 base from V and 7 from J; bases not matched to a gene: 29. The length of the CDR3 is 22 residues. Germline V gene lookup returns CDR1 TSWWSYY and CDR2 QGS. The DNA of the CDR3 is TGTGCTCTTGGGGAACCTACACGCGATTACCTTCCTATCGCATGGGCGATGGGTAAACTCATCTTT. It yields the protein CALGEPTRDYLPIAWAMGKLIF.

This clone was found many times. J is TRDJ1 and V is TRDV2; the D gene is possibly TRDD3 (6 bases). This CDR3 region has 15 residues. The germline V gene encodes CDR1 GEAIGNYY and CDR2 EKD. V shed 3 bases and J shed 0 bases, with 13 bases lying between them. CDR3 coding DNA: TGTGCCTGTGACCCCTGGGGCCCGAACACCGATAAACTCATCTTT. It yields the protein CACDPWGPNTDKLIF.

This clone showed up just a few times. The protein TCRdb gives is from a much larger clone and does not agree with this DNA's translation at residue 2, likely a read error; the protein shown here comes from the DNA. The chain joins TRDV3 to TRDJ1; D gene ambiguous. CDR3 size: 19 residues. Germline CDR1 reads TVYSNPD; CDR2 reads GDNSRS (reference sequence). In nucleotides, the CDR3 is TGTTCCTTTACAGCTCGGTCCAACGGAGGGTTGGACTACACCGATAAACTCATCTTT. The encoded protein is CSFTARSNGGLDYTDKLIF.

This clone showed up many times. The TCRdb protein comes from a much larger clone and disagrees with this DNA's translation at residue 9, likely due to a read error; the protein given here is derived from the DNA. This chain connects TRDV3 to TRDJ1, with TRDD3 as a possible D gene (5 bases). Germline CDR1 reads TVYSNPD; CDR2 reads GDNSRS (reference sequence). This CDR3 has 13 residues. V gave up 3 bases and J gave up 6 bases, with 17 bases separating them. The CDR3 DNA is TGTGCCTTCCTAGCCCCTGGGACCAATAAACTCATCTTT. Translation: CAFLAPGTNKLIF.

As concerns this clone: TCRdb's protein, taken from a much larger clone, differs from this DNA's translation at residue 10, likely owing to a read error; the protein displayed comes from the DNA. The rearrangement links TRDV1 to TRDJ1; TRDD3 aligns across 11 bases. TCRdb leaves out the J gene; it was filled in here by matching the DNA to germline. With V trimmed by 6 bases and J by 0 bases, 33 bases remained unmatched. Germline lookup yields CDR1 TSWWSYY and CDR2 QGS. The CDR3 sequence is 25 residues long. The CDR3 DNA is TGTGCTCTTGGAATAGGGTGGCGACCTTCCATCTGGGGGATACCCGAAGAATCGTACACCGATAAACTCATCTTT. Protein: CALGIGWRPSIWGIPEESYTDKLIF.

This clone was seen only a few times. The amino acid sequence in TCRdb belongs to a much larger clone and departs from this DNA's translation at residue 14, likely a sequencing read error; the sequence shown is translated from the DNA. The CDR3 DNA reads TGTGCTCTTGGGGGGATCGGACCCTACGCACTGGCGCTGCCTGGGAAACTCATCTTT. This gives the protein CALGGIGPYALALPGKLIF. The rearrangement links TRDV1 to TRDJ1; perhaps D is TRDD2 or TRDD3 (5 bases each). No J segment appears in TCRdb, so it was assigned here by matching the sequence to germline. Germline V gives CDR1 TSWWSYY, CDR2 QGS. V was trimmed by 4 bases and J by 8 bases, leaving 32 bases between them. The CDR3 runs 19 residues.

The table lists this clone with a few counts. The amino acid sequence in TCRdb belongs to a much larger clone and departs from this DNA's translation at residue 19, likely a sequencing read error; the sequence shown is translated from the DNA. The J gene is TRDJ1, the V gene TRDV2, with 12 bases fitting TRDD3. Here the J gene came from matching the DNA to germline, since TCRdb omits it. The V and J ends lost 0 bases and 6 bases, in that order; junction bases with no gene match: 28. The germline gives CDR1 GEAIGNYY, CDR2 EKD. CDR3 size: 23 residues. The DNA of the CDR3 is TGTGCCTGTGACACCGTACCTACGGGAGGTAATCTGGGGGATACGAGGGGTACCAATAAACTCATCTTT. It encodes CACDTVPTGGNLGDTRGTNKLIF.